Below are 30 T cell receptor beta chains sequenced from a single sample in a study of a mutant IDH1 vaccine in newly diagnosed glioma. Documented time point: baseline, week 1 (first vaccination visit). The treatment was: pre-vaccination baseline after standard-of-care therapy. Measured with immunoSEQ multiplex PCR; TCRdb has only the in-frame clones, and not every one. The sample carries approximately 70,000 clones, 60% to 85% recorded once. This material consisted of PBMCs, taken from a glioma patient treated with radiotherapy, temozolomide or both. The origin of the receptors is a man aged 45-60 years with glioma.

The chain couples TRBV19 to TRBJ1-1, with D possibly being TRBD1 (6 bases). The CDR3 sequence is 12 residues long. V was cut by 4 bases and J by 8 bases, with 11 bases left in between. Germline assignment: CDR1 LNHDA and CDR2 SQIVND (reference sequence). The CDR3, as DNA: TGTGCCAGTAGTACCCGGCAGGGGGAAGCTTTCTTT. It yields the protein CASSTRQGEAFF.

This chain joins TRBV2 and TRBJ2-7; possibly TRBD1 for D (5 bases). V was trimmed by 10 bases and J by 4 bases, leaving 20 bases between them. Germline V gives CDR1 SNHLY, CDR2 FYNNEI. This CDR3 contains 14 residues. The CDR3 is CATTLGQAGYEQYF. CDR3 sequence (DNA): TGTGCCACAACCCTGGGGCAGGCCGGTTACGAGCAGTACTTC. The full variable domain, its missing parts supplied by reference TRBV2 and TRBJ2-7, is EPEVTQTPSHQVTQMGQEVILRCVPISNHLYFYWYRQILGQKVEFLVSFYNNEISEKSEIFDDQFSVERPDGSNFTLKIRSTKLEDSAMYFCATTLGQAGYEQYFGPGTRLTVT.

V and J are TRBV30 and TRBJ2-1; TRBD1 agrees at 8 bases. This CDR3 comprises 12 residues. Germline loops: CDR1 GTSNPN, CDR2 SVGIG (reference sequence). The J segment lost 10 bases and the V segment lost 3 bases, leaving 5 bases of the junction unmatched. CDR3 in DNA: TGTGCCTGGAGCTTACAGGGGGACGAGCAGTTCTTC. It yields the protein CAWSLQGDEQFF.

The rearrangement uses TRBV5-1 and TRBJ2-3, with no clear D. Germline CDR1 is SGHRS and CDR2 is YFSETQ. Deletions cut 1 base from V and 5 bases from J, with 14 bases between. The CDR3 runs to 15 residues. Here the CDR3 reads CASSLQSRSEDTQYF. CDR3 nucleotide sequence: TGCGCCAGCAGCTTGCAGTCTAGAAGTGAAGATACGCAGTATTTT.

This clone was observed a few times. The chain combines TRBV7-8 with TRBJ1-1; TRBD1 aligns across 8 bases. The CDR3 contains 15 residues. Per germline, CDR1 SGHVS and CDR2 FQNEAQ. The V gene end was trimmed by 1 base and the J gene end by 1 base; junction bases not matched to a gene: 2. The CDR3 DNA is TGTGCCAGCAGCTTAGTTCAGGGGGCGAACACTGAAGCTTTCTTT. This sequence encodes CASSLVQGANTEAFF. Full variable domain (outside the CDR3, taken from reference TRBV7-8 and TRBJ1-1): GAGVSQSPRYKVAKRGQDVALRCDPISGHVSLFWYQQALGQGPEFLTYFQNEAQLDKSGLPSDRFFAERPEGSVSTLKIQRTQQEDSAVYLCASSLVQGANTEAFFGQGTRLTVV.

The chain carries TRBV6-5 and TRBJ2-2; unclear D gene. V was cut by 2 bases and J by 5 bases, with 12 bases left in between. The germline gives CDR1 MNHEY, CDR2 SVGAGI. The CDR3 has 15 amino acids. The CDR3 DNA is TGTGCCAGCAGTTACCCGAGATTGGGGACCGGGGAGCTGTTTTTT. As protein: CASSYPRLGTGELFF.

The chain joins TRBV7-9 to TRBJ2-6; D call uncertain. The CDR3 has 15 residues. V shed 1 base and J shed 1 base, with 5 bases lying between them. The germline V gene has CDR1 SEHNR and CDR2 FQNEAQ (reference sequence). The DNA for the CDR3 is TGTGCCAGCAGCTTAGGGGTGTCTGGGGCCAACGTCCTGACTTTC. Translation gives CASSLGVSGANVLTF.

This rearrangement joins TRBV10-2 to TRBJ2-7, with TRBD1 as a possible D gene (5 bases). The CDR3 runs 19 residues. V dropped 0 bases and J dropped 3 bases, with 24 bases sitting between them. Per the germline V gene, CDR1 is WSHSY and CDR2 is SAAADI. The CDR3 reads CASSESGSRVVGNFYEQYF. The CDR3 DNA reads TGCGCCAGCAGTGAGTCGGGAAGCAGGGTAGTCGGTAATTTCTACGAGCAGTACTTC.

This chain joins TRBV28 and TRBJ1-6; possibly TRBD1 for D (6 bases). Germline V gene lookup returns CDR1 MDHEN and CDR2 SYDVKM. The V end was cut by 8 bases, the J end by 3 bases, with 14 bases between. The CDR3 runs 15 residues. CDR3: CASQNRDNYNSPLHF. The CDR3, as DNA: TGTGCCAGCCAGAACAGGGATAACTATAATTCACCCCTCCACTTT.

The chain uses TRBV5-1 and TRBJ2-2; tentative D call: TRBD1 (6 bases). The CDR3 loop spans 16 amino acids. V was pared by 4 bases and J by 5 bases, with 18 bases between. Germline values: CDR1 SGHRS, CDR2 YFSETQ. The CDR3 is CASSLSRQEGTGELFF. The CDR3 nucleotides are TGCGCCAGCAGCCTATCCCGACAGGAAGGAACCGGGGAGCTGTTTTTT.

This chain connects TRBV5-6 to TRBJ2-7; 8 positions agree with TRBD1. CDR1 and CDR2 (germline): SGHDT, YYEEEE. The CDR3 covers 13 residues. The J segment lost 7 bases and the V segment lost 4 bases, leaving 7 bases of the junction unmatched. CDR3 loop: CASSKDRAGEQYF. As DNA, the CDR3 is TGTGCCAGCAGCAAGGACAGGGCAGGGGAGCAGTACTTC.

The chain couples TRBV6-5 to TRBJ1-1; D unresolved. CDR1 is MNHEY, CDR2 SVGAGI, per germline. The CDR3 runs 13 residues. The V end was cut by 6 bases, the J end by 1 base, with 9 bases between. The CDR3 sequence is CASRITPNTEAFF. CDR3 in DNA: TGTGCCAGCAGAATCACACCGAACACTGAAGCTTTCTTT.

DNA for the CDR3: TGCAGCGTTGACGATTCCTACAATGAGCAGTTCTTC. This codes for CSVDDSYNEQFF. J is TRBJ2-1 and V is TRBV29-1; no definite D call. Germline V gives CDR1 SQVTM, CDR2 ANQGSEA. V gave up 3 bases and J gave up 1 base, with 4 bases separating them. The CDR3 loop spans 12 amino acids.

The CDR3 reads CAWRPIAGYTDTQYF. The CDR3 bases are TGTGCCTGGAGGCCAATAGCGGGGTACACAGATACGCAGTATTTT. The chain joins TRBV30 to TRBJ2-3; 8 nucleotides line up with TRBD2. CDR1 and CDR2 from the germline V gene are GTSNPN and SVGIG (reference sequence). The J segment lost 2 bases and the V segment lost 3 bases, leaving 7 bases of the junction unmatched. This CDR3 is 15 amino acids long.

This clone is deemed medium-sized. The chain combines TRBV2 with TRBJ1-1, with D unclear. Trimming shortened V by 8 bases and J by 2 bases, and 12 bases separated the two germline ends. CDR3 length equals 13 residues. The V gene's germline CDR1 is SNHLY and CDR2 FYNNEI. In nucleotides, the CDR3 is TGTGCCAGCCCCGAGGGAGGCAACACTGAAGCTTTCTTT. Its translation: CASPEGGNTEAFF.

The V call is TRBV6-5, the J call TRBJ1-5; maybe TRBD1 (5 bases). Trimming took 6 bases from V and 5 from J, leaving 17 bases between them. The CDR3 contains 15 residues. Germline CDR1 MNHEY, CDR2 SVGAGI. The CDR3 here is CASRTGQGGDQPQHF. The CDR3, as DNA: TGTGCCAGCAGAACCGGGCAGGGAGGGGATCAGCCCCAGCATTTT.

DNA for the CDR3: TGTGCCTCCATTGCCGGGACATCCTCCTACGAGCAGTACTTC. Protein product: CASIAGTSSYEQYF. V and J are TRBV28 and TRBJ2-7; D may be TRBD1 (6 bases). The CDR3 has 14 amino acids. The V gene lost 11 bases and the J gene lost 0 bases, with 17 bases spanning the gap. Germline CDR1 and CDR2: MDHEN and SYDVKM.

This clone was counted between two and nine times. The J gene is TRBJ1-1, the V gene TRBV6-1; D unresolved. The CDR3 consists of 11 residues. V lost 7 bases to trimming and J lost 1 base, with 4 bases between them. The V gene's germline CDR1 is MNHNS and CDR2 SASEGT. Here the CDR3 DNA reads TGTGCCAGCAAGGGGAACACTGAAGCTTTCTTT. Protein product: CASKGNTEAFF.

This clone was found a few times. This chain joins TRBV7-9 and TRBJ2-1, with TRBD2 as a possible D gene (5 bases). The CDR3 consists of 14 residues. Trimming left V 1 base short and J 4 bases short, with 8 bases between. Germline V gene sequence: CDR1 SEHNR, CDR2 FQNEAQ (reference sequence). CDR3: CASSLDAGYNEQFF. The CDR3 region has the DNA TGTGCCAGCAGCTTAGATGCGGGTTACAATGAGCAGTTCTTC. Looking up the rest from reference TRBV7-9 and TRBJ2-1 gives the full variable domain: DTGVSQNPRHKITKRGQNVTFRCDPISEHNRLYWYRQTLGQGPEFLTYFQNEAQLEKSRLLSDRFSAERPKGSFSTLEIQRTEQGDSAMYLCASSLDAGYNEQFFGPGTRLTVL.

This clone came up a few times. V usage is TRBV29-1 and J usage is TRBJ1-1, with D unresolved. Looked up from germline, CDR1 is SQVTM and CDR2 is ANQGSEA. The CDR3 runs to 12 residues. Trimming shortened V by 6 bases and J by 3 bases, and 11 bases separated the two germline ends. The CDR3: CSVRQEDTEAFF. The CDR3 DNA is TGCAGCGTAAGACAAGAGGACACTGAAGCTTTCTTT.

This rearrangement joins TRBV4-1 to TRBJ2-7; D remains unclear. Germline V gives CDR1 MGHRA, CDR2 YSYEKL. V was trimmed by 0 bases and J by 4 bases, leaving 13 bases between them. CDR3 length: 15 amino acids. In nucleotides, the CDR3 is TGCGCCAGCAGCCAAGATTCGGCAGGCTCATACGAGCAGTACTTC. It yields the protein CASSQDSAGSYEQYF.

The chain joins TRBV7-2 to TRBJ1-5; D ambiguous. The CDR3 loop spans 15 amino acids. With 1 base removed from V and 0 bases from J, the gap between germline ends came to 7 bases. Per the germline V gene, CDR1 is SGHTA and CDR2 is FQGNSA. The CDR3 loop reads CASSLGTVSNQPQHF. The CDR3 DNA sequence: TGTGCCAGCAGCTTAGGGACGGTTAGCAATCAGCCCCAGCATTTT.

The sample holds a few counts of this clone. The gene calls are TRBV6-5 and TRBJ1-6; D is ambiguous. In germline, CDR1 is MNHEY, CDR2 SVGAGI. The CDR3 runs to 13 residues. Trimming cost V 0 bases and J 4 bases, with 1 base left between them. CDR3 in DNA: TGTGCCAGCAGTTACTCGTATAATTCACCCCTCCACTTT. Translation gives CASSYSYNSPLHF.

The chain couples TRBV6-5 to TRBJ2-1; TRBD1 matches at 10 bases. The CDR3 is 12 amino acids. The J segment lost 10 bases and the V segment lost 5 bases, leaving 2 bases of the junction unmatched. Germline lookup yields CDR1 MNHEY and CDR2 SVGAGI. In DNA form, the CDR3 reads TGTGCCAGCAGTCAGACAGGGGGCGAGCAGTTCTTC. Protein: CASSQTGGEQFF.

Concerning this clone: A far more abundant clone sits one base away, making this likely a read error. This rearrangement joins TRBV7-2 to TRBJ2-7; tentatively, D is TRBD1 (5 bases). The germline V gene has CDR1 SGHTA and CDR2 FQGNSA. The CDR3 sequence is 11 residues long. V was trimmed by 5 bases and J by 3 bases, leaving 5 bases between them. The CDR3 nucleotides read TGTGCCAGCAGCGACAGCTACGAGCAGTACTTC. It codes for CASSDSYEQYF. The whole variable domain, remainder taken from reference TRBV7-2 and TRBJ2-7, is GAGVSQSPSNKVTEKGKDVELRCDPISGHTALYWYRQSLGQGLEFLIYFQGNSAPDKSGLPSDRFSAERTGGSVSTLTIQRTQQEDSAVYLCASSDSYEQYFGPGTRLTVT.

This sequence joins TRBV10-3 and TRBJ2-1, with D possibly being TRBD2 (8 bases). The V gene's germline CDR1 is ENHRY and CDR2 SYGVKD. The CDR3 is 16 amino acids. The germline V and J ends were trimmed by 0 bases and 7 bases, with 16 bases remaining between them. The CDR3: CAISESPSGGQNEQFF. The CDR3 nucleotides read TGTGCCATCAGTGAGTCTCCCAGCGGGGGACAGAATGAGCAGTTCTTC.

The chain joins TRBV6-1 to TRBJ1-4, with 7 bases fitting TRBD1. V lost 5 bases to trimming and J lost 3 bases; unmatched junction nucleotides: 3. Germline CDR1 MNHNS, CDR2 SASEGT. The CDR3 extends over 14 amino acids. The DNA for the CDR3 is TGTGCCAGCAGTAGGACAGGAGCTAATGAAAAACTGTTTTTT. It specifies CASSRTGANEKLFF.

This chain's CDR3 is CASSAERNTEAFF. The DNA for the CDR3 is TGTGCCAGCAGTGCGGAGAGGAACACTGAAGCTTTCTTT. V is TRBV2 and J is TRBJ1-1; no reliable D call. The CDR3 loop spans 13 amino acids. CDR1 and CDR2 (germline): SNHLY, FYNNEI. V shed 4 bases and J shed 1 base, with 7 bases lying between them.

The chain uses TRBV18 and TRBJ1-2; TRBD1 might be the D (6 bases). Germline CDR1 KGHSH, CDR2 LQKENI. V was cut by 2 bases and J by 6 bases, with 10 bases left in between. The CDR3 consists of 13 residues. The CDR3 DNA reads TGTGCCAGCTCACCATCAGGGGCCGATGGCTACACCTTC. Amino acid sequence: CASSPSGADGYTF.

This clone was counted a few times. V and J are TRBV5-1 and TRBJ1-1; D gene ambiguous. Germline V CDR1 and CDR2: SGHRS, YFSETQ. The CDR3 is 15 residues long. Trimming shortened V by 0 bases and J by 2 bases, and 11 bases separated the two germline ends. The DNA for the CDR3 is TGCGCCAGCAGCTTGGTGTCAGGCCTCAACACTGAAGCTTTCTTT. It encodes CASSLVSGLNTEAFF. Combining the CDR3 with reference TRBV5-1 and TRBJ1-1 gives the whole variable domain KAGVTQTPRYLIKTRGQQVTLSCSPISGHRSVSWYQQTPGQGLQFLFEYFSETQRNKGNFPGRFSGRQFSNSRSEMNVSTLELGDSALYLCASSLVSGLNTEAFFGQGTRLTVV.